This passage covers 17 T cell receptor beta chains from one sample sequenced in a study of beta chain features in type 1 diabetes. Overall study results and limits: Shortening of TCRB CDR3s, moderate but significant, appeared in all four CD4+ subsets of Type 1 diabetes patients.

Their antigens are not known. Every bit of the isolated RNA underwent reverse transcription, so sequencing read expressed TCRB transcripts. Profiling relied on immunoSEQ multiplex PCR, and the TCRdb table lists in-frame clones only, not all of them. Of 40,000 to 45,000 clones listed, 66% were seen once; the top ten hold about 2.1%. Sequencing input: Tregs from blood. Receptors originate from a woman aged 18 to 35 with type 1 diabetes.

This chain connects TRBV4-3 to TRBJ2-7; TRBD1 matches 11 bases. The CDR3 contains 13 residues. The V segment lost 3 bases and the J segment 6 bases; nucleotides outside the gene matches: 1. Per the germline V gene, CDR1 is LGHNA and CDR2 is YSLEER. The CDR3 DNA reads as TGCGCCAGCAGCCAGGGACAGGGGGGCGAGCAGTACTTC. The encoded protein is CASSQGQGGEQYF.

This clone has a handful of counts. The DNA for the CDR3 is TGTGCCAGCAGCCGCTCGGCATTAAGCGATGGCTACACCTTC. Translated: CASSRSALSDGYTF. The gene calls are TRBV7-2 and TRBJ1-2; D is unresolved. Germline CDR1 is SGHTA and CDR2 is FQGNSA. There are 14 residues in the CDR3. The ends were cut back, 5 bases at V and 6 bases at J, with 16 bases in the middle.

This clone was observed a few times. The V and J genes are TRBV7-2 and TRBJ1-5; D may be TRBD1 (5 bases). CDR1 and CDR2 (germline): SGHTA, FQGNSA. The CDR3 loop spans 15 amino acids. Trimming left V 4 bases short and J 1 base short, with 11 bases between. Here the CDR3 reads CASSSQGFSNQPQHF. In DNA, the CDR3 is TGTGCCAGCAGCTCGCAGGGATTCAGCAATCAGCCCCAGCATTTT.

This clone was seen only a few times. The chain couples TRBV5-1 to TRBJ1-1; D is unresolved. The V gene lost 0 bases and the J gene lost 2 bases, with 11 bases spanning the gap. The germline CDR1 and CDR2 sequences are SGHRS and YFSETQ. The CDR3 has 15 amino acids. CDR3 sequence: CASSLGAGSNTEAFF. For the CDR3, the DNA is TGCGCCAGCAGCTTGGGGGCAGGCTCTAACACTGAAGCTTTCTTT.

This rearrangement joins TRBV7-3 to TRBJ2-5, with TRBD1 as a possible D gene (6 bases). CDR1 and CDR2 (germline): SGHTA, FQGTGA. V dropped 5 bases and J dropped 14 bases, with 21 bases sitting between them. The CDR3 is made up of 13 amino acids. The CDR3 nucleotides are TGTGCCAGCAGCCCAAGGCAGGGGCTAGGGATATACTTC. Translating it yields CASSPRQGLGIYF.

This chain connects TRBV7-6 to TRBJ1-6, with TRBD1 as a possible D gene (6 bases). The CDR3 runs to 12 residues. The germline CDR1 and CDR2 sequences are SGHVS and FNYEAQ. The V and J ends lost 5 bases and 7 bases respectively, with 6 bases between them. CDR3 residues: CASSQGNSPLHF. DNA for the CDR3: TGTGCCAGCAGCCAGGGGAATTCACCCCTCCACTTT.

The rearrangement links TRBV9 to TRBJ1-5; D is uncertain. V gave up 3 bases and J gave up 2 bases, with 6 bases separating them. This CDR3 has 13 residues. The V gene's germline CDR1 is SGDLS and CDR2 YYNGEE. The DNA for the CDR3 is TGTGCCAGCAGCGGCACAGGCAATCAGCCCCAGCATTTT. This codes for CASSGTGNQPQHF.

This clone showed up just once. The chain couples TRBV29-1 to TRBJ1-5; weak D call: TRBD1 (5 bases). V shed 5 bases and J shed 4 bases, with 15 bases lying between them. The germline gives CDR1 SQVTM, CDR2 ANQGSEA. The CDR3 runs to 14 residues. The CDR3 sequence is CSVKGRDLNQPQHF. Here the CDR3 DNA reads TGCAGCGTTAAAGGCAGGGATTTGAATCAGCCCCAGCATTTT.

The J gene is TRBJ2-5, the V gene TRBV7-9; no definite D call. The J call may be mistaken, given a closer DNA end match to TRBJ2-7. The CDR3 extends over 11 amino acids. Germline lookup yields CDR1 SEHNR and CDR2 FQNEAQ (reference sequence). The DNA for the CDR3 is TGTGCCAGCAGCTTATCCTACGAGCAGTACTTC. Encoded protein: CASSLSYEQYF.

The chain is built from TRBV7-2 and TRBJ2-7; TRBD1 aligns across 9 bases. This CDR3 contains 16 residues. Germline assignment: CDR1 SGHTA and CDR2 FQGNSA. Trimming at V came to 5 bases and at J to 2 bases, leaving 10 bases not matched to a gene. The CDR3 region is CASSPRGQGAPYEQYF. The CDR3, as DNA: TGTGCCAGCAGCCCCAGGGGACAGGGAGCCCCCTACGAGCAGTACTTC.

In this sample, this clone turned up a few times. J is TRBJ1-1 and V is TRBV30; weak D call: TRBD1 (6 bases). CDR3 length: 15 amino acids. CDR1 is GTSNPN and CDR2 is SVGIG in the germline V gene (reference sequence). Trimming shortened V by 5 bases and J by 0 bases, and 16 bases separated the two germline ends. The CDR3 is CAWGQKRTLNTEAFF. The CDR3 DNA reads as TGTGCCTGGGGACAGAAGAGAACCTTGAACACTGAAGCTTTCTTT.

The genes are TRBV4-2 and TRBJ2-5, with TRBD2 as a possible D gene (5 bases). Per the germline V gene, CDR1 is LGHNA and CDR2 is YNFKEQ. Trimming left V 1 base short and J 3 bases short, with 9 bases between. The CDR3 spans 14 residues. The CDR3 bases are TGTGCCAGCAGCCAAGTGTACGGGGAAGAGACCCAGTACTTC. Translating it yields CASSQVYGEETQYF.

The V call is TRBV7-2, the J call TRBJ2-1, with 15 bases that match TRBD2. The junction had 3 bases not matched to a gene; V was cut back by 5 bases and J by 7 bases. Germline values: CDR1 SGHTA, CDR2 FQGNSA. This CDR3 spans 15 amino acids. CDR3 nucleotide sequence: TGTGCCAGCAGCCAGGGACTAGCGGGAGGAAATGAGCAGTTCTTC. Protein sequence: CASSQGLAGGNEQFF.

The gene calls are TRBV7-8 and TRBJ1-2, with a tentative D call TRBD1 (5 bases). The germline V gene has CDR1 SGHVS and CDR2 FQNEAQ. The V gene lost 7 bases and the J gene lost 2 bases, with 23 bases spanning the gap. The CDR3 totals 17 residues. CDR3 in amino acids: CASTFIPSAGMNYGYTF. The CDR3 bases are TGTGCCAGCACCTTTATTCCCTCCGCAGGGATGAACTATGGCTACACCTTC.

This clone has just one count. The CDR3 sequence: CASSDGGVSYNEQFF. CDR3 in DNA: TGTGCCAGCAGTGACGGGGGAGTGTCCTACAATGAGCAGTTCTTC. V is TRBV2 and J is TRBJ2-1, with D possibly TRBD2 on 6 matching bases. The V end was cut by 3 bases, the J end by 1 base, with 10 bases between. Germline V gene data show CDR1 as SNHLY and CDR2 as FYNNEI. This CDR3 has 15 residues.

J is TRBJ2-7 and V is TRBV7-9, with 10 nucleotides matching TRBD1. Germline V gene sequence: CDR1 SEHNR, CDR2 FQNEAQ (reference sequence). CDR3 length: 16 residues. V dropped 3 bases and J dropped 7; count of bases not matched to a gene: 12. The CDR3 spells CASSFGTGVRLGEQYF. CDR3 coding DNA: TGTGCCAGCAGCTTTGGGACAGGGGTCCGCCTGGGGGAGCAGTACTTC.

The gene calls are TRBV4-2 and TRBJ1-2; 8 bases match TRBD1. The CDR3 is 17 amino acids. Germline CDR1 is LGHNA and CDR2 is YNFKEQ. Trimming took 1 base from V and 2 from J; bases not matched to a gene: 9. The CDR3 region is CASSQVGWDRQNYGYTF. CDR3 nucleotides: TGTGCCAGCAGCCAAGTCGGTTGGGACAGGCAAAACTATGGCTACACCTTC.